Below, 31 T cell receptor beta chains from the same sample are listed, as sequenced in a study of CXCR3-negative and CXCR3-positive naive CD8 T cells. Broader study findings: CXCR3-positive naive cells had more hydrophobic TRB CDR3s than CXCR3-negative naive cells.

cDNA libraries for TRB were generated by 5' RACE incorporating UMI labels. TCRdb re-called the 5' RACE reads, yielding one record per CDR3 amino acid sequence without DNA. The sample includes 150,000 to 170,000 distinct CDR3 sequences. Antigens for these TCRs are unknown. Sequences were obtained from naive CXCR3+ CD8+ T cells from blood. Regarding subset: CD45RO-CCR7+CD27+CD95- naive CD8+ T cells expressing CXCR3 (TNR3+). These receptors all stem from a human donor in good health. Some clones in this sample may be carry-over from other donors' samples.

The chain couples TRBV5-5 to TRBJ2-3; checking the TCRdb D call of TRBD1 is not possible without DNA. The germline CDR1 and CDR2 sequences are SGHKS and YYEKEE (reference sequence). The CDR3 is 15 residues long. The CDR3 here is CASSSGTGGVDTQYF.

The chain employs TRBV7-9 and TRBJ2-3; TCRdb lists TRBD2, though no DNA is available to test this call. The germline gives CDR1 SEHNR, CDR2 FQNEAQ (reference sequence). The CDR3 covers 13 residues. CDR3: CASSTGTTKEQYF.

The genes are TRBV28 and TRBJ2-1; TCRdb's D call of TRBD2 is untestable without DNA. CDR3 length equals 15 residues. Germline V gives CDR1 MDHEN, CDR2 SYDVKM. The CDR3 sequence is CASSSRQTFGNEQFF.

The rearrangement uses TRBV5-1 and TRBJ1-1; TCRdb reports TRBD1, a call that lacks DNA to check it against. This CDR3 has 16 amino acids. Germline V gene sequence: CDR1 SGHRS, CDR2 YFSETQ. The CDR3 sequence: CASSPEPGQGGTEAFF.

The chain uses TRBV6-1 and TRBJ2-1; with no DNA, the TCRdb D assignment of TRBD2 cannot be verified. The CDR3 is 15 residues long. Germline CDR1 MNHNS, CDR2 SASEGT. CDR3: CASSERLAGGNEQFF.

The gene calls are TRBV2 and TRBJ2-6. The CDR3 runs 12 residues. Germline CDR1 is SNHLY and CDR2 is FYNNEI. The CDR3: CATHPGANVLTF.

The chain links TRBV7-3 to TRBJ2-7; TCRdb outputs TRBD1, but without DNA this stays unchecked. The germline CDR1 and CDR2 sequences are SGHTA and FQGTGA. CDR3 length: 15 residues. The chain's CDR3 is CASSFGQGDAYEQYF.

The V gene is TRBV29-1, the J gene TRBJ1-1; checking the TCRdb D call of TRBD1 is not possible without DNA. Germline loops: CDR1 SQVTM, CDR2 ANQGSEA. This CDR3 has 11 residues. The CDR3 spells CSVPGATEAFF.

V gene TRBV20-1 combines with J gene TRBJ2-1; the TRBD2 assignment by TCRdb is unverifiable without DNA. Germline V gene data show CDR1 as DFQATT and CDR2 as SNEGSKA (reference sequence). The CDR3 is 15 amino acids. This CDR3 is CSARDGLYGYNEQFF.

This chain connects TRBV28 to TRBJ2-1; TCRdb outputs TRBD2, but without DNA this stays unchecked. The CDR3 length is 19 residues. CDR1 and CDR2 (germline): MDHEN, SYDVKM. CDR3 sequence: CASSFFMRRGGMARNEQFF.

V is TRBV19 and J is TRBJ2-2; TCRdb proposes TRBD1, but this gene call is untestable without DNA. This CDR3 has 15 amino acids. Looked up from germline, CDR1 is LNHDA and CDR2 is SQIVND (reference sequence). The CDR3 loop is CASSRRVVSTGELFF.

The chain recombines TRBV5-1 with TRBJ2-7. The germline V gene encodes CDR1 SGHRS and CDR2 YFSETQ. The CDR3 covers 14 residues. CDR3 region: CASSLAGTAGEQYF.

V gene TRBV12-3 or TRBV12-4 combines with J gene TRBJ2-7; TCRdb lists TRBD2, though no DNA is available to test this call. The CDR3 sequence is 16 residues long. The CDR3 spells CASSPRSSGGAYEQYF.

V usage is TRBV20-1 and J usage is TRBJ2-7. The germline gives CDR1 DFQATT, CDR2 SNEGSKA (reference sequence). The CDR3 has 15 amino acids. CDR3 amino acids: CSARDLGGGTYEQYF.

This chain connects TRBV7-9 to TRBJ2-7; TCRdb picks TRBD2, but there is no DNA to check that call. Germline CDR1 SEHNR, CDR2 FQNEAQ (reference sequence). This CDR3 contains 15 residues. CDR3 loop: CASSLADLGGDEQYF.

The gene calls are TRBV28 and TRBJ2-7; TCRdb indicates TRBD1, and absent DNA this call remains unverified. Per germline, CDR1 MDHEN and CDR2 SYDVKM. The CDR3 extends over 14 amino acids. The CDR3 loop is CASYYQGSAYEQYF.

Here the CDR3 reads CASSEGGQETQYF. The chain recombines TRBV25-1 with TRBJ2-5. CDR3 length equals 13 residues. Germline lookup yields CDR1 MGHDK and CDR2 SYGVNS.

The genes are TRBV2 and TRBJ2-2; TCRdb returns TRBD2, unconfirmable since there is no DNA. The CDR3 is 18 amino acids. Per germline, CDR1 SNHLY and CDR2 FYNNEI. The CDR3 is CASSIRSSGATNTGELFF.

The J gene is TRBJ2-1, the V gene TRBV29-1; TCRdb names TRBD1, which stays unverified in the absence of DNA. Germline V gives CDR1 SQVTM, CDR2 ANQGSEA. The CDR3 runs 12 residues. CDR3 loop: CSVGQPEAEQFF.

This sequence joins TRBV2 and TRBJ2-7. There are 12 residues in the CDR3. Germline CDR1 reads SNHLY; CDR2 reads FYNNEI. CDR3 sequence reads: CASSEGTYEQYF. Looking up the rest from reference TRBV2 and TRBJ2-7 gives the full variable domain: EPEVTQTPSHQVTQMGQEVILRCVPISNHLYFYWYRQILGQKVEFLVSFYNNEISEKSEIFDDQFSVERPDGSNFTLKIRSTKLEDSAMYFCASSEGTYEQYFGPGTRLTVT.

The rearrangement uses TRBV25-1 and TRBJ2-7; there is no DNA to check the TCRdb D call of TRBD1. The germline V gene has CDR1 MGHDK and CDR2 SYGVNS. CDR3 size: 16 residues. The CDR3 is CASSEWDLGSGDEQYF.

The rearrangement joins TRBV5-4 to TRBJ2-4; TCRdb names TRBD2, which stays unverified in the absence of DNA. The CDR3 is 17 amino acids. In germline, CDR1 is SGHNT, CDR2 YYREEE (reference sequence). The chain's CDR3 is CASSLQSGRAAKNIQYF.

The chain has TRBV10-3 and TRBJ2-2. The CDR3 runs 15 residues. CDR1 and CDR2 (germline): ENHRY, SYGVKD. CDR3 protein: CAISDSIENTGELFF.

The V and J genes are TRBV6-2 or TRBV6-3 and TRBJ2-1. Germline CDR1 is MNHEY and CDR2 is SVGEGT. This CDR3 region has 13 residues. CDR3 protein: CASSYRASNEQFF.

The chain carries TRBV10-3 and TRBJ2-3. Germline-derived CDR1 and CDR2 are ENHRY and SYGVKD. The CDR3 is made up of 13 amino acids. CDR3 amino acids: CAISESSGGTQYF.

The J gene is TRBJ1-2, the V gene TRBV6-5; as DNA is missing, the TRBD1 call by TCRdb cannot be tested. This CDR3 comprises 15 residues. Germline loops: CDR1 MNHEY, CDR2 SVGAGI. CDR3 amino acids: CASSLAEGTDFGYTF.

The chain joins TRBV14 to TRBJ2-3; TCRdb picks TRBD2, but there is no DNA to check that call. This CDR3 comprises 19 residues. The germline V gene encodes CDR1 SGHDN and CDR2 FVKESK. The CDR3 region is CASSQDFGFPSGITDTQYF.

The chain couples TRBV20-1 to TRBJ1-2; lacking DNA, the TRBD1 call made by TCRdb goes unchecked. Germline V gene data show CDR1 as DFQATT and CDR2 as SNEGSKA (reference sequence). The CDR3 extends over 13 amino acids. The CDR3 protein is CSARGQGSYGYTF.

The chain couples TRBV14 to TRBJ2-1. The CDR3 runs 15 residues. Per the germline V gene, CDR1 is SGHDN and CDR2 is FVKESK. The CDR3 protein is CASSQMGGELDEQFF.

The chain uses TRBV29-1 and TRBJ2-5. The CDR3 has 13 residues. Germline assignment: CDR1 SQVTM and CDR2 ANQGSEA. CDR3 region: CSVEWWAQETQYF.

The chain employs TRBV28 and TRBJ2-7; there is no DNA to check the TCRdb D call of TRBD2. The CDR3 consists of 14 residues. CDR1 and CDR2 (germline): MDHEN, SYDVKM. This CDR3 is CASSFAGSAYEQYF.